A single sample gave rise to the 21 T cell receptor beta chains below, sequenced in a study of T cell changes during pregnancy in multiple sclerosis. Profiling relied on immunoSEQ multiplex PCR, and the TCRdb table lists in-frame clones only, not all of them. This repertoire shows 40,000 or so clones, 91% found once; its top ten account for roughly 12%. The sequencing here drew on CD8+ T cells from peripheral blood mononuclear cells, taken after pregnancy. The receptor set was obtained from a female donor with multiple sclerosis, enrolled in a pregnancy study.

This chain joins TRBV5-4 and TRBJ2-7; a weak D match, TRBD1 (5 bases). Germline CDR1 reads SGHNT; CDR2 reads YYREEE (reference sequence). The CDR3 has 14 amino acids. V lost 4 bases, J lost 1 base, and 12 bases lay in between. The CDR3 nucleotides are TGTGCCAGCAGCACATTAGACAGTTCCTACGAGCAGTACTTC. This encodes CASSTLDSSYEQYF.

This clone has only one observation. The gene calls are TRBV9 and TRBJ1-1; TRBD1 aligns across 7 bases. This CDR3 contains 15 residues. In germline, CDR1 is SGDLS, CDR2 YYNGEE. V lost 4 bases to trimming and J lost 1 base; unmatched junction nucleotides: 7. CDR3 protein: CASSFRTGENTEAFF. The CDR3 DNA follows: TGTGCCAGCAGCTTCCGGACAGGAGAGAACACTGAAGCTTTCTTT.

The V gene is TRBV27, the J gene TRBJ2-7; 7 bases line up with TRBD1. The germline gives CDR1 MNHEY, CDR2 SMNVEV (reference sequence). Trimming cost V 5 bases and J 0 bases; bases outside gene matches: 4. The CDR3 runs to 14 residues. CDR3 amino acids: CASSIQGSSYEQYF. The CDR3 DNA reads TGTGCCAGCAGTATACAGGGGAGCTCCTACGAGCAGTACTTC.

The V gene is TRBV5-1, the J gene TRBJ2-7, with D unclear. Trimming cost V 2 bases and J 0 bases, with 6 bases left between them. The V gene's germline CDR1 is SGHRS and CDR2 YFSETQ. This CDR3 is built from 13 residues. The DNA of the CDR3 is TGCGCCAGCAGCTTTGGCACCTCCTACGAGCAGTACTTC. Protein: CASSFGTSYEQYF. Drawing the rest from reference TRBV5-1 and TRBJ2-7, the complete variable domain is KAGVTQTPRYLIKTRGQQVTLSCSPISGHRSVSWYQQTPGQGLQFLFEYFSETQRNKGNFPGRFSGRQFSNSRSEMNVSTLELGDSALYLCASSFGTSYEQYFGPGTRLTVT.

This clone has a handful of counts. In nucleotides, the CDR3 is TGTGCCAGCAGCCCCGGACTAGCGGGATCTTACAATGAGCAGTTCTTC. This codes for CASSPGLAGSYNEQFF. The chain combines TRBV5-6 with TRBJ2-1; TRBD2 aligns across 12 bases. CDR1 is SGHDT and CDR2 is YYEEEE in the germline V gene. This CDR3 region has 16 residues. J gave up 4 bases and V 4 bases, and 6 bases lay outside the gene matches. Together with reference TRBV5-6 and TRBJ2-1, the CDR3 gives the full variable domain: DAGVTQSPTHLIKTRGQQVTLRCSPKSGHDTVSWYQQALGQGPQFIFQYYEEEERQRGNFPDRFSGHQFPNYSSELNVNALLLGDSALYLCASSPGLAGSYNEQFFGPGTRLTVL.

CDR3 nucleotide sequence: TGTGCCAGCAGCGTGCCGACTAGCGGGGGGGCCAGAGATACGCAGTATTTT. As protein: CASSVPTSGGARDTQYF. This chain links TRBV9 with TRBJ2-3, with 14 positions matching TRBD2. CDR1 and CDR2 from the germline V gene are SGDLS and YYNGEE. Unmatched junction bases numbered 7, after V lost 2 bases and J lost 5 bases. The CDR3 runs to 17 residues.

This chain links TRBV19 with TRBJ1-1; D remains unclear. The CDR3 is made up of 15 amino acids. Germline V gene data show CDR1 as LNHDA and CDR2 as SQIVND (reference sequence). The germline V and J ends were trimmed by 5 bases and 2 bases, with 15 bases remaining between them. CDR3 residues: CASSPLRTGNTEAFF. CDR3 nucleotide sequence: TGTGCCAGTAGTCCTCTCCGGACGGGAAACACTGAAGCTTTCTTT.

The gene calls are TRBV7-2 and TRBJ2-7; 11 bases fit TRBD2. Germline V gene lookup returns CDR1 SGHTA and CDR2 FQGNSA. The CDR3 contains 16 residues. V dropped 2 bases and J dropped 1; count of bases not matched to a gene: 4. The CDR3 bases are TGTGCCAGCAGCTTATCTGCTAGCGGGGGGTCCTACGAGCAGTACTTC. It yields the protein CASSLSASGGSYEQYF.

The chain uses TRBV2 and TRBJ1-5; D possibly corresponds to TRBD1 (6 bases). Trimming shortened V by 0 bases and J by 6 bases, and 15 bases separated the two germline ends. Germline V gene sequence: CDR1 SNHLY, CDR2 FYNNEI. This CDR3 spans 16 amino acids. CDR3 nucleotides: TGTGCCAGCAGTGAAGCGCGGTACAGGGCGGGTCAGCCCCAGCATTTT. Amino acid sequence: CASSEARYRAGQPQHF.

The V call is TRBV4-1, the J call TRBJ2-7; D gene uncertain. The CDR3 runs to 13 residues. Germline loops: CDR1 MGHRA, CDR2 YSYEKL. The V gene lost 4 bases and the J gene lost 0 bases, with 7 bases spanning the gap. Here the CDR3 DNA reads TGCGCCAGCAGCCTCCGGAGCTCCTACGAGCAGTACTTC. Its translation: CASSLRSSYEQYF.

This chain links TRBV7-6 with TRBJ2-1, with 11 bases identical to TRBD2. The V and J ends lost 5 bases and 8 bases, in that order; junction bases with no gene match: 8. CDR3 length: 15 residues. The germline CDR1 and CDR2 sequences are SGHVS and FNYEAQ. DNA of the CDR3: TGTGCCAGCAGCCCGCGACTAGCGGGAAGGCATGAGCAGTTCTTC. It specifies CASSPRLAGRHEQFF.

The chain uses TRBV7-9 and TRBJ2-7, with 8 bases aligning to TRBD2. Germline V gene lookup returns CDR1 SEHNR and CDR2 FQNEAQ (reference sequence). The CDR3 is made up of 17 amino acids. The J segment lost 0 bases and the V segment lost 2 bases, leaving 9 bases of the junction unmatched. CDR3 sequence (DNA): TGTGCCAGCAGCTTAAAGACGGGAGGGCCCGGCTCCTACGAGCAGTACTTC. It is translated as CASSLKTGGPGSYEQYF.

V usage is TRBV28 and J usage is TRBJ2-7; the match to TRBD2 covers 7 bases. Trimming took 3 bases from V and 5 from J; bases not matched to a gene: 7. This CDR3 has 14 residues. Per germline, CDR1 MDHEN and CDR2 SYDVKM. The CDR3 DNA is TGTGCCAGCAGTTTGGGGCGGGAGAGCGACGAGCAGTACTTC. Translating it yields CASSLGRESDEQYF. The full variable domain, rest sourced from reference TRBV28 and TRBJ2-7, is DVKVTQSSRYLVKRTGEKVFLECVQDMDHENMFWYRQDPGLGLRLIYFSYDVKMKEKGDIPEGYSVSREKKERFSLILESASTNQTSMYLCASSLGRESDEQYFGPGTRLTVT.

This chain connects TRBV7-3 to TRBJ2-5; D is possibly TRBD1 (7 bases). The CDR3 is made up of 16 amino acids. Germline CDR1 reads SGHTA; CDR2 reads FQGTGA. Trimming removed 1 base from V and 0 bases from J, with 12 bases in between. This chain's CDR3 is CASSLNAGQYQETQYF. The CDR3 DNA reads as TGTGCCAGCAGCTTAAACGCGGGACAGTACCAAGAGACCCAGTACTTC.

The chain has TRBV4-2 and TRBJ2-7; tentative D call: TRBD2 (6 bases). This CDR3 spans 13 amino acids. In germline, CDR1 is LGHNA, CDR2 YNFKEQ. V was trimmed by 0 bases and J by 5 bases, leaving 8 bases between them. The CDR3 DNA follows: TGTGCCAGCAGCCAAGATTCTAGCGACGAGCAGTACTTC. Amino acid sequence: CASSQDSSDEQYF.

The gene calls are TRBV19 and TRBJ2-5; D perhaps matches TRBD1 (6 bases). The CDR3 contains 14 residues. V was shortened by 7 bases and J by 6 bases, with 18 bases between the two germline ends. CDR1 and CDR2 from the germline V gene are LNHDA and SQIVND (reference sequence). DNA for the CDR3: TGTGCCAGTACCCCCCCAGGGGAATGGAAGACCCAGTACTTC. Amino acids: CASTPPGEWKTQYF.

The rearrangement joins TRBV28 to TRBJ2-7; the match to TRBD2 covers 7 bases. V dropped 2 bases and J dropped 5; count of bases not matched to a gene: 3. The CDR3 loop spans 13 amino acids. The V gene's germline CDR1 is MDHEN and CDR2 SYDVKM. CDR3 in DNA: TGTGCCAGCAGTTTAGGGGGGGGAGACGAGCAGTACTTC. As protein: CASSLGGGDEQYF.

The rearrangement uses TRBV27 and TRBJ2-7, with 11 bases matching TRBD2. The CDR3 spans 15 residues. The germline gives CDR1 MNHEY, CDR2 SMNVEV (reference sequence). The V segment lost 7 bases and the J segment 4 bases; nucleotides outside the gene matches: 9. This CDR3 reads CASTPTSGSTYEQYF. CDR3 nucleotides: TGTGCCAGCACACCTACTAGCGGGAGTACTTACGAGCAGTACTTC.

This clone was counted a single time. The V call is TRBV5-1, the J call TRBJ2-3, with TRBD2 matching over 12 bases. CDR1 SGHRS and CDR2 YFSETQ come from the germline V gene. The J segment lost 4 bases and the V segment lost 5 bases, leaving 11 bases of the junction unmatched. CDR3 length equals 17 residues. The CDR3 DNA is TGCGCCAGCAGTCAGACCACTAGCGGGAGGAGAGCAGATACGCAGTATTTT. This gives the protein CASSQTTSGRRADTQYF.

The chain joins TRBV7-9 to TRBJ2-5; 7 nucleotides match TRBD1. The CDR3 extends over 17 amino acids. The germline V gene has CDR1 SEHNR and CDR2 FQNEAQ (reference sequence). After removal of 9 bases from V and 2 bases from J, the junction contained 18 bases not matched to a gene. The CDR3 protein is CASHGNPGQRLQETQYF. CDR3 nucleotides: TGTGCCAGTCACGGAAACCCGGGACAGCGGCTTCAAGAGACCCAGTACTTC.

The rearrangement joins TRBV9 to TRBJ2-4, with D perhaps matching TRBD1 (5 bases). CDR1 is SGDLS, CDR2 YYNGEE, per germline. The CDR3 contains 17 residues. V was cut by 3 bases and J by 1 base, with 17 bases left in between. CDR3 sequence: CASSASPSRVAKNIQYF. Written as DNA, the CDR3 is TGTGCCAGCAGCGCTTCCCCCTCCAGGGTTGCCAAAAACATTCAGTACTTC.